This T cell receptor beta chain was obtained from a study of T cells in Graves' hyperthyroidism and ophthalmopathy. Study-wide results and limits: Model output signaled ophthalmopathy a median approximately 6 months ahead of onset.

This clonotype occurred many times. Its antigen is currently unknown. It was RNA transcripts that yielded the amplified TCR beta CDR3 regions. HTBI primers were used for first-round RT-PCR of the TCR CDR3. TCRdb ran MiXCR on the multiplex PCR reads and lists one entry per CDR3 protein. The sample yields 400,000 or so distinct CDR3 sequences, more than 12% seen once. Patients were excluded for uncontrolled infection, other autoimmune disease, pregnancy or lactation. CDR1 is SNHLY and CDR2 is FYNNEI in the germline V gene. V lost 4 bases and J 3 bases, leaving 13 bases between the germline ends. The CDR3 extends over 15 amino acids.

The TCR originated in a man aged 50 or older with Graves' ophthalmopathy. The sequenced sample was blood. The chain uses TRBV2 and TRBJ1-3; the D gene is possibly TRBD1 (5 bases). The CDR3 region is CASSAGPMSGNTIYF. The CDR3 coding sequence is TGTGCCAGCAGTGCAGGGCCCATGAGTGGAAACACCATATATTTT.